The present T cell receptor beta chain was sequenced within a study of shared clonotypes between healthy human individuals. There were only Caucasian adults among the donors, and all lived in Nashville, Tennessee. Running of the assay took place at deep level. Roughly 200 ng DNA, about 30,000 T cell genomes, went into each sorted-subset replicate PCR. Using immunoSEQ multiplex PCR, the repertoire was profiled, and TCRdb retains in-frame clones only, with some absent. The profile covers 2 million to 3 million clones, with roughly 93% appearing a single time and more than 0.35% taken by the ten largest. This receptor was obtained from a young man in good health. Some clones in this sample may be carry-over from other donors' samples. The sample was naive CD4+ T cells from PBMCs. The sample's subset: CD45RA+ positively selected.

The CDR3 loop reads CASSLQLAGGPMADTQYF. DNA of the CDR3: TGCGCCAGCAGCTTACAGTTAGCGGGAGGGCCTATGGCAGATACGCAGTATTTT. This sequence joins TRBV5-1 and TRBJ2-3; 11 nucleotides agree with TRBD2. The V segment lost 2 bases and the J segment 4 bases; nucleotides outside the gene matches: 12. Germline V lookup: CDR1 SGHRS, CDR2 YFSETQ. The CDR3 spans 18 residues.